Listed below are T cell receptor beta chains from one sample, sequenced in a study of breast tumors, draining lymph nodes, adjacent tissues. Each CDR3 protein gets one entry after TCRdb re-called the multiplex PCR reads with MiXCR. The sample lists 20,000 or so distinct CDR3 sequences; 43% were seen once. The sample was breast tumor tissue. These receptors all stem from a female donor with breast cancer. Some clones in this sample may be carry-over from other donors' samples. Both conserved end residues are part of each CDR3. The D gene is left open where the match is weak. The listing skips clone size in some rows; elsewhere it reads once, few, many or a size class.

V: TRBV3-1
D: TRBD2
size: .
J: TRBJ2-3
CDR3: CASSGTSGGEDTQYF
DNA: TGTGCCAGCAGCGGGACTAGCGGGGGGGAAGATACGCAGTATTTT

V: TRBV11-2
D: .
size: many
J: TRBJ2-1
CDR3: CVSSPGWGQFF
DNA: TGTGTCAGCAGCCCAGGCTGGGGGCAGTTCTTC

V: TRBV6-5
D: .
size: many
J: TRBJ1-2
CDR3: CASSSGRGNYGYTF
DNA: TGTGCCAGCAGTTCAGGCAGGGGCAACTATGGCTACACCTTC

V: TRBV24-1
D: .
size: .
J: TRBJ2-5
CDR3: CATSDLGTPEETQYF
DNA: TGTGCCACCAGTGATCTGGGCACACCCGAGGAGACCCAGTACTTC

V: TRBV20-1
D: .
size: few
J: TRBJ1-1
CDR3: CSAPITTGFVAEAFF
DNA: TGCAGTGCACCAATTACTACAGGGTTTGTGGCTGAAGCTTTCTTT

V: TRBV7-3
D: TRBD2
size: .
J: TRBJ2-5
CDR3: CASSFGGREETQYF
DNA: TGTGCCAGCAGCTTCGGCGGGAGGGAAGAGACCCAGTACTTC

V: TRBV5-1
D: .
size: many
J: TRBJ1-4
CDR3: CASKRTLNENLFF
DNA: TGCGCCAGCAAGAGGACACTTAATGAAAACCTGTTTTTT

V: TRBV29-1
D: TRBD2
size: medium-sized
J: TRBJ2-1
CDR3: CSVGLAGGNEQFF
DNA: TGCAGCGTCGGACTAGCGGGAGGCAATGAGCAGTTCTTC

V: TRBV12-3/TRBV12-4
D: .
size: .
J: TRBJ1-1
CDR3: CASSSQGVRTEAFF
DNA: TGTGCCAGCAGTTCCCAGGGTGTTCGGACTGAAGCTTTCTTT

V: TRBV30
D: TRBD1
size: many
J: TRBJ1-6
CDR3: CAWSVRQGDNSPLHF
DNA: TGTGCCTGGAGTGTCCGACAGGGAGATAATTCACCCCTCCACTTT

V: TRBV20-1
D: TRBD2
size: .
J: TRBJ2-3
CDR3: CSASVRLADTTDTQYF
DNA: TGCAGTGCTAGTGTTCGACTAGCGGATACCACAGATACGCAGTATTTT

V: TRBV7-3
D: .
size: .
J: TRBJ1-5
CDR3: CASSSRRGGHQPQHF
DNA: TGTGCCAGCAGCTCACGCCGCGGAGGGCATCAGCCCCAGCATTTT

V: TRBV5-5
D: .
size: .
J: TRBJ1-2
CDR3: CASSYLAGYGHTF
DNA: TGTGCCAGCAGCTACCTGGCGGGCTATGGCCACACCTTC

V: TRBV20-1
D: .
size: once
J: TRBJ2-7
CDR3: CSARDPGILFEQNF
DNA: TGCAGTGCTAGAGACCCGGGAATCCTCTTCGAGCAGAACTTC

V: TRBV11-2
D: .
size: many
J: TRBJ1-2
CDR3: CASSVGGAGRGANYGYTF
DNA: TGTGCCAGCAGCGTCGGGGGGGCAGGGAGGGGTGCTAACTATGGCTACACCTTC

V: TRBV25-1
D: TRBD2
size: many
J: TRBJ2-5
CDR3: CASSERTSGQETQYF
DNA: TGTGCCAGCAGTGAACGGACTAGCGGCCAAGAGACCCAGTACTTC

V: TRBV7-2
D: TRBD2
size: few
J: TRBJ2-7
CDR3: CASSPKSGSGEQYF
DNA: TGTGCCAGCAGCCCTAAAAGCGGGAGTGGCGAGCAGTACTTC

V: TRBV7-3
D: .
size: .
J: TRBJ1-5
CDR3: CASSSGVYGETDQPQHF
DNA: TGTGCCAGCAGCTCGGGAGTTTACGGGGAGACCGATCAGCCCCAGCATTTT